What follows are 28 T cell receptor beta chains derived from one specimen sequenced in a study of molecular identifiers for immune sequencing clone quantification. TCRdb itself ran the PCR reads through MiXCR, one entry per CDR3 protein. The sample holds over 550,000 distinct CDR3 sequences, around 25% seen once. Sequenced input: naive CD8+ T cells from blood, with Jurkat cell RNA spiked in. Stated subset: FACS-sorted CD8+CD4-CCR7+CD45RA+ naive T cells. The receptors stem from a human donor in good health. Some libraries in this study had Jurkat cell RNA spiked in.

Of note for this clonotype: The junction shows a germline mismatch at one end, possibly a read error. V usage is TRBV5-6 and J usage is TRBJ2-3; TRBD2 matches 15 bases. There are 12 residues in the CDR3. CDR1 SGHDT and CDR2 YYEEEE come from the germline V gene. The CDR3 DNA is TGTGCCAGCAGCTTCGGGACTAGCGGGAGGCTCTTT. It encodes CASSFGTSGRLF. The variable domain in full, completed from reference TRBV5-6 and TRBJ2-3, reads DAGVTQSPTHLIKTRGQQVTLRCSPKSGHDTVSWYQQALGQGPQFIFQYYEEEERQRGNFPDRFSGHQFPNYSSELNVNALLLGDSALYLCASSFGTSGRLFGPGTRLTVL.

This clonotype was seen a handful of times. This may stem from a read error, because a much larger clone lies one nucleotide away. The rearrangement joins TRBV13 to TRBJ2-2, with 7 bases aligning to TRBD1. The germline gives CDR1 PRHDT, CDR2 FYEKMQ (reference sequence). CDR3 length equals 17 residues. The CDR3 is CASSLVPGQSNAGELFF. The DNA for the CDR3 is TGTGCCAGCAGCTTAGTTCCGGGACAGTCGAACGCCGGGGAGCTGTTTTTT.

Many counts were recorded for this clonotype. The CDR3 region is CASSKDAGTQPDTQYF. In DNA, the CDR3 is TGTGCCAGCAGCAAAGATGCAGGGACACAGCCGGATACGCAGTATTTT. The V call is TRBV21-1, the J call TRBJ2-3; TRBD1 is the table's D call and was not checked against the DNA. TRBV21-1 counts as a pseudogene. The CDR3 loop spans 16 amino acids.

This clonotype has at least ten counts. This chain links TRBV12-3 or TRBV12-4 with TRBJ1-1; D unclear. The V end lost 4 bases, the J end lost 4 bases, and 10 bases lay between the germline ends. The CDR3 sequence is 13 residues long. The chain's CDR3 is CASSWKGRTEAFF. In DNA form, the CDR3 reads TGTGCCAGCAGTTGGAAAGGGCGCACTGAAGCTTTCTTT.

In regard to this clonotype: A read error may explain this, as a much larger clone is one base away. J is TRBJ2-7 and V is TRBV4-3, with D maybe TRBD2 (6 bases). The germline gives CDR1 LGHNA, CDR2 YSLEER. The CDR3 contains 18 residues. CDR3: CASSQDASRPGLAYEEYF. The CDR3 DNA follows: TGCGCCAGCAGCCAAGACGCCAGTCGACCGGGACTTGCATACGAGGAGTACTTC.

This chain connects TRBV7-6 to TRBJ2-2; 8 nucleotides match TRBD1. V was clipped by 6 bases and J by 5 bases; unmatched bases: 5. The CDR3 sequence is 14 residues long. Germline assignment: CDR1 SGHVS and CDR2 FNYEAQ. CDR3 residues: CASRQDRVTGELFF. Written as DNA, the CDR3 is TGTGCCAGCAGACAGGACAGGGTAACCGGGGAGCTGTTTTTT.

Ten or more counts support this clonotype. The chain combines TRBV19 with TRBJ2-7, with D hard to call. V was trimmed by 3 bases and J by 6 bases, leaving 6 bases between them. The CDR3 sequence is 11 residues long. Germline CDR1 LNHDA, CDR2 SQIVND (reference sequence). The CDR3 here is CASSMGVEQYF. CDR3 DNA sequence: TGTGCCAGTAGTATGGGCGTCGAGCAGTACTTC.

This clonotype is a singleton in its sample. An end of the junction differs from the germline gene, which may be a read error. The rearrangement uses TRBV6-2 or TRBV6-3 and TRBJ2-5; no firm D call. The germline V gene encodes CDR1 MNHEY and CDR2 SVGEGT. This CDR3 is built from 12 residues. DNA of the CDR3: TGTGCCAGCAGTTACTCTCAAGAGCCCCAGTACTTC. This encodes CASSYSQEPQYF.

This clonotype was seen repeatedly, ten times or more. The chain carries TRBV5-6 and TRBJ2-6, with 7 positions matching TRBD1. The germline V gene encodes CDR1 SGHDT and CDR2 YYEEEE. The CDR3 extends over 19 amino acids. V was clipped by 0 bases and J by 0 bases; unmatched bases: 9. This CDR3 reads CASSLGWTGASSGANVLTF. CDR3 nucleotides: TGTGCCAGCAGCTTGGGTTGGACAGGTGCAAGCTCTGGGGCCAACGTCCTGACTTTC.

Of note for this clonotype: A much larger clonotype is one base distant, so this may be a read error. This is likely a read error, given that the CDR3 carries no conserved phenylalanine or tryptophan at its end. This sequence joins TRBV4-1 and TRBJ2-7, with D possibly TRBD1 on 6 matching bases. Trimming pared 3 bases from V and 3 bases from J, leaving 15 bases between. The CDR3 has 15 amino acids. In germline, CDR1 is MGHRA, CDR2 YSYEKL. The CDR3 region has the DNA TGCGCCAGCAGCCATGGCCCGGACAGCAACTACGAGCAGTACATC. It encodes CASSHGPDSNYEQYI.

A few counts support this clonotype. The V gene is TRBV4-3, the J gene TRBJ2-1; D is ambiguous. The CDR3 is made up of 15 amino acids. With 0 bases removed from V and 2 bases from J, the gap between germline ends came to 8 bases. Germline values: CDR1 LGHNA, CDR2 YSLEER. CDR3: CASSQDGPAYNEQFF. CDR3 in DNA: TGCGCCAGCAGCCAAGACGGGCCCGCCTACAATGAGCAGTTCTTC.

This clonotype showed up just a few times. The J gene is TRBJ2-1, the V gene TRBV6-5; possible D gene TRBD2, 5 bases. V was trimmed by 3 bases and J by 1 base, leaving 13 bases between them. Germline lookup yields CDR1 MNHEY and CDR2 SVGAGI. The length of the CDR3 is 16 residues. CDR3 coding DNA: TGTGCCAGCAGTTATTCACGGGGAGCTTCCTACAATGAGCAGTTCTTC. Translated, it gives CASSYSRGASYNEQFF.

This clonotype came up many times. V is TRBV7-6 and J is TRBJ1-1; 8 nucleotides agree with TRBD1. The germline V gene has CDR1 SGHVS and CDR2 FNYEAQ. This CDR3 is built from 14 residues. Trimming removed 3 bases from V and 4 bases from J; junction bases left unmatched: 4. The CDR3 DNA is TGTGCCAGCAGCTTTGACAGGGGTGCCACTGAAGCTTTCTTT. This gives the protein CASSFDRGATEAFF.

This clonotype was detected only a few times. The chain couples TRBV12-5 to TRBJ2-7; D might be TRBD2 (7 bases). CDR1 and CDR2 (germline): LGHNT, FRNRAP. The CDR3 has 16 amino acids. V lost 5 bases, J lost 6 bases, and 23 bases lay in between. The DNA for the CDR3 is TGTGCTAGTGGTCCCCCTTTGGGGGGGGCTTGGATCGAGCAGTACTTC. Its protein product is CASGPPLGGAWIEQYF.

The V call is TRBV4-3, the J call TRBJ2-7, with unresolved D. This CDR3 spans 14 amino acids. V lost 0 bases to trimming and J lost 3 bases, with 9 bases between them. CDR1 and CDR2 (germline): LGHNA, YSLEER. The CDR3 reads CASSQDLGYYEQYF. For the CDR3, the DNA is TGCGCCAGCAGCCAAGATTTGGGATACTACGAGCAGTACTTC.

The chain uses TRBV6-5 and TRBJ1-1; TRBD1 agrees at 9 bases. Germline CDR1 MNHEY, CDR2 SVGAGI. The junction had 4 bases not matched to a gene; V was cut back by 2 bases and J by 3 bases. The CDR3 runs to 15 residues. This chain's CDR3 is CASSYGTGIYTEAFF. The CDR3 DNA sequence: TGTGCCAGCAGTTACGGGACAGGGATCTACACTGAAGCTTTCTTT.

The chain recombines TRBV21-1 with TRBJ2-6. TRBV21-1 is recorded as a pseudogene. The CDR3 has 14 residues. The CDR3 region is CASSNSSGANVLTF. As DNA, the CDR3 is TGTGCCAGCAGCAACAGCTCTGGGGCCAACGTCCTGACTTTC.

Regarding this clonotype: One end of the junction fails to match germline, which may point to a read error. The chain links TRBV4-1 to TRBJ2-1, with D possibly matching TRBD2 (6 bases). Germline V CDR1 and CDR2: MGHRA, YSYEKL. This CDR3 is built from 15 residues. CDR3 bases: TGCGCCAGCGGCCAGGACTACCGGGTCGATAAGGAGCAGTTCTTC. It encodes CASGQDYRVDKEQFF.

This clonotype has ten or more counts. The chain uses TRBV5-1 and TRBJ1-1, with D possibly being TRBD1 (5 bases). The CDR3 spans 14 residues. V lost 4 bases to trimming and J lost 3 bases, with 13 bases between them. Germline loops: CDR1 SGHRS, CDR2 YFSETQ. CDR3 residues: CASSTTRGDTEAFF. DNA of the CDR3: TGCGCCAGCAGCACGACTAGGGGTGACACTGAAGCTTTCTTT. Together with reference TRBV5-1 and TRBJ1-1, the CDR3 gives the full variable domain: KAGVTQTPRYLIKTRGQQVTLSCSPISGHRSVSWYQQTPGQGLQFLFEYFSETQRNKGNFPGRFSGRQFSNSRSEMNVSTLELGDSALYLCASSTTRGDTEAFFGQGTRLTVV.

The V call is TRBV19, the J call TRBJ2-7; 7 bases agree with TRBD1. The CDR3 is 14 amino acids. With V trimmed by 1 base and J by 2 bases, 2 bases remained unmatched. Per germline, CDR1 LNHDA and CDR2 SQIVND (reference sequence). The CDR3 DNA is TGTGCCAGTAGTATAGTTGACAGGGCCTACGAGCAGTACTTC. Translated: CASSIVDRAYEQYF.

This chain joins TRBV11-2 and TRBJ2-1; 9 bases are shared with TRBD2. The CDR3 covers 16 residues. Germline trimming cut 5 bases from V and 3 bases from J; bases unmatched to any gene: 8. CDR1 SGHAT and CDR2 FQNNGV come from the germline V gene. The CDR3 bases are TGTGCCAGCAGCCAGAATCTAGCGGGAATCTACAATGAGCAGTTCTTC. Translating it yields CASSQNLAGIYNEQFF.

As regards this clonotype: A read error may produce the germline difference seen at one junction end. V and J are TRBV3-1 and TRBJ2-7; 11 positions agree with TRBD1. The germline CDR1 and CDR2 sequences are LGHDT and YNNKEL (reference sequence). This CDR3 is built from 14 residues. CDR3 bases: TGTGCCAGCAGCCCCGGACAGGGGGCTGACGAGCGGTACTTC. Protein sequence: CASSPGQGADERYF.

The table lists this clonotype with a few counts. This chain uses TRBV11-2 with TRBJ2-7; 10 bases agree with TRBD1. The CDR3 spans 15 residues. Germline V gives CDR1 SGHAT, CDR2 FQNNGV. V trimming: 2 bases; J trimming: 11 bases; junction bases outside the gene matches: 12. The CDR3 region is CASSLIGGTGDWEYF. The CDR3 nucleotides read TGTGCCAGCAGCTTAATCGGAGGGACAGGGGACTGGGAGTACTTC.

With regard to this clonotype: A much larger clonotype is one base distant, so this may be a read error. This chain uses TRBV27 with TRBJ2-7, with a possible D match to TRBD1 (6 bases). Germline CDR1 reads MNHEY; CDR2 reads SMNVEV (reference sequence). CDR3 size: 15 residues. For the CDR3, the DNA is TGTGCCGGCAGTTCGGCCCTGACAGGATACTACGAGCAGTACTTC. Its protein product is CAGSSALTGYYEQYF.

CDR3 protein: CASSTSGVTGELFF. The CDR3 nucleotides read TGTGCCAGCAGTACTAGCGGGGTCACCGGGGAGCTGTTTTTT. This rearrangement joins TRBV12-3 or TRBV12-4 to TRBJ2-2, with 10 bases identical to TRBD2. Germline trimming cut 5 bases from V and 4 bases from J; bases unmatched to any gene: 1. This CDR3 region has 14 residues.

This clonotype came up many times. This chain connects TRBV6-6 to TRBJ2-7; 7 nucleotides agree with TRBD1. From germline, CDR1 is MNHNY and CDR2 SVGAGI (reference sequence). V shed 2 bases and J 3 bases; nucleotides not matched to a gene: 1. There are 13 residues in the CDR3. DNA for the CDR3: TGTGCCAGCAGTTACGACAGGGTCTACGAGCAGTACTTC. It encodes CASSYDRVYEQYF.

This clonotype was counted many times. The rearrangement joins TRBV20-1 to TRBJ2-1, with D uncertain. The CDR3 sequence is 11 residues long. CDR1 and CDR2 (germline): DFQATT, SNEGSKA (reference sequence). The V end lost 0 bases, the J end lost 9 bases, and 6 bases lay between the germline ends. The CDR3 coding sequence is TGCAGTGCTAGAGATGTCGCTGAGCAGTTCTTC. Translating it yields CSARDVAEQFF.

As to this clonotype: With a much larger clone just one base away, this may be a read error. The CDR3 does not close with the conserved phenylalanine or tryptophan, likely indicating a read error. The V call is TRBV4-1, the J call TRBJ2-2, with 9 bases lining up with TRBD1. This CDR3 contains 16 residues. Germline CDR1 and CDR2: MGHRA and YSYEKL. V lost 0 bases to trimming and J lost 4 bases; unmatched junction nucleotides: 3. CDR3 amino acids: CASSQDGTGFTGELFS. CDR3 sequence (DNA): TGCGCCAGCAGCCAAGACGGGACAGGGTTCACCGGGGAGCTGTTTTCT.